This T cell receptor beta chain was identified during a study of naive and memory T cell subsets. This clonotype was counted at least ten times. The treatment: skin biopsy from PPD injection site in Mantoux-positive individual. TCR cDNA received a 3' ligated oligonucleotide that carried a UMI. The germline V gene encodes CDR1 SNHLY and CDR2 FYNNEI. CDR3 length equals 14 residues. The germline V and J ends were trimmed by 10 bases and 1 base, with 13 bases remaining between them. Ligated cDNA underwent four rounds of PCR with nested alpha and beta constant region primers and SP2. MiXCR, applied by TCRdb to the UMI-ligation and nested PCR reads, yields one record per CDR3 protein. The sample contains tens of thousands of distinct CDR3 sequences, approximately 11% of which appear only once.

Sequences were derived from skin, sampled from a tuberculin skin test site. The TCR originated in an adult in good health. The chain combines TRBV2 with TRBJ2-2; D remains unclear. CDR3 sequence (DNA): TGTGCCAACTCACCGGGCAGGAACACCGGGGAGCTGTTTTTT. Translated: CANSPGRNTGELFF.